Following are 26 T cell receptor beta chains from one sample sequenced in a study of response to subunit inactivated influenza vaccine. One entry per CDR3 protein results from TCRdb running MiXCR on the RT-PCR reads. The sample yields 500,000 to 600,000 distinct CDR3 sequences, 10% to 15% seen once. Sequenced here: PBMCs from blood, sampled on the day of vaccination. The receptor source for this set is a man over 45 who received an inactivated influenza vaccine.

V and J are TRBV20-1 and TRBJ2-5; D is uncertain. There are 14 residues in the CDR3. The V and J ends lost 4 bases and 3 bases respectively, with 15 bases between them. CDR1 is DFQATT, CDR2 SNEGSKA, per germline (reference sequence). This chain's CDR3 is CSAIGGVRKETQYF. Written as DNA, the CDR3 is TGCAGTGCTATAGGTGGGGTCAGAAAAGAGACCCAGTACTTC.

The table lists this clonotype with many counts. CDR3 protein: CASSLGLARTDTQYF. The CDR3 DNA sequence: TGTGCCAGCAGCCTGGGACTAGCTAGGACAGATACGCAGTATTTT. This chain joins TRBV7-6 and TRBJ2-3; the match to TRBD2 covers 9 bases. CDR1 and CDR2 from the germline V gene are SGHVS and FNYEAQ. The CDR3 is 15 amino acids. The trim removed 5 bases at V and 3 bases at J, leaving 6 bases unmatched.

J is TRBJ2-5 and V is TRBV6-1; D call uncertain. This CDR3 is 15 amino acids long. V was clipped by 6 bases and J by 2 bases, with 16 bases between them. CDR1 and CDR2 from the germline V gene are MNHNS and SASEGT. This CDR3 is CASSRFRAAQETQYF. The DNA for the CDR3 is TGTGCCAGCAGCCGGTTTCGGGCAGCACAAGAGACCCAGTACTTC.

At least ten counts were recorded for this clonotype. The chain carries TRBV7-2 and TRBJ2-3; unclear D gene. Germline CDR1 is SGHTA and CDR2 is FQGNSA. This CDR3 is built from 15 residues. V was clipped by 2 bases and J by 0 bases, with 9 bases between them. The CDR3 loop reads CASSLLMTSTDTQYF. The CDR3 coding sequence is TGTGCCAGCAGCTTATTGATGACAAGCACAGATACGCAGTATTTT. Together with reference TRBV7-2 and TRBJ2-3, the CDR3 gives the full variable domain: GAGVSQSPSNKVTEKGKDVELRCDPISGHTALYWYRQSLGQGLEFLIYFQGNSAPDKSGLPSDRFSAERTGGSVSTLTIQRTQQEDSAVYLCASSLLMTSTDTQYFGPGTRLTVL.

This chain uses TRBV6-2 or TRBV6-3 with TRBJ2-5; D call uncertain. V was trimmed by 2 bases and J by 4 bases, leaving 2 bases between them. CDR3 length: 11 amino acids. Germline CDR1 reads MNHEY; CDR2 reads SVGEGT. CDR3 bases: TGTGCCAGCAGTTACACAGAGACCCAGTACTTC. Translating gives CASSYTETQYF.

The sample holds a few counts of this clonotype. The chain joins TRBV7-2 to TRBJ2-7; no reliable D call. The V end was cut by 2 bases, the J end by 3 bases, with 11 bases between. Germline V CDR1 and CDR2: SGHTA, FQGNSA. The CDR3 runs to 14 residues. CDR3 region: CASSLRQENYEQYF. CDR3 sequence (DNA): TGTGCCAGCAGCTTAAGGCAGGAAAACTACGAGCAGTACTTC.

This chain uses TRBV11-2 with TRBJ2-4; 9 nucleotides match TRBD1. V trimming: 1 base; J trimming: 5 bases; junction bases outside the gene matches: 6. The CDR3 covers 16 residues. Germline lookup yields CDR1 SGHAT and CDR2 FQNNGV. In DNA, the CDR3 is TGTGCCAGCAGCTTAGGTGGGGGACAGGGCGAAAACATTCAGTACTTC. This codes for CASSLGGGQGENIQYF. The whole variable domain, remainder taken from reference TRBV11-2 and TRBJ2-4, is EAGVAQSPRYKIIEKRQSVAFWCNPISGHATLYWYQQILGQGPKLLIQFQNNGVVDDSQLPKDRFSAERLKGVDSTLKIQPAKLEDSAVYLCASSLGGGQGENIQYFGAGTRLSVL.

V gene TRBV29-1 combines with J gene TRBJ2-3; D is possibly TRBD2 (6 bases). The CDR3 totals 14 residues. Germline loops: CDR1 SQVTM, CDR2 ANQGSEA. Deletions cut 6 bases from V and 0 bases from J, with 13 bases between. CDR3 in amino acids: CSVGDFSSTDTQYF. The CDR3 nucleotides are TGCAGCGTCGGGGACTTCTCAAGCACAGATACGCAGTATTTT.

This chain joins TRBV18 and TRBJ2-5, with D unresolved. The germline CDR1 and CDR2 sequences are KGHSH and LQKENI. This CDR3 spans 14 amino acids. Trimming cost V 2 bases and J 5 bases, with 12 bases left between them. The CDR3 sequence: CASSPVTTGETQYF. CDR3 nucleotides: TGTGCCAGCTCACCAGTAACAACGGGTGAGACCCAGTACTTC.

This clonotype was counted only a few times. This rearrangement joins TRBV10-3 to TRBJ2-7, with D possibly called TRBD1 or TRBD2 (5 bases each). V dropped 0 bases and J dropped 2 bases, with 11 bases sitting between them. The CDR3 sequence is 15 residues long. Germline V gives CDR1 ENHRY, CDR2 SYGVKD. Here the CDR3 reads CAISESRDGAYEQYF. The CDR3 nucleotides read TGTGCCATCAGTGAGTCTAGGGACGGAGCCTACGAGCAGTACTTC.

This clonotype turned up a few times. The chain is built from TRBV5-1 and TRBJ2-1; 7 nucleotides line up with TRBD1. J lost 1 base, V lost 4 bases, and 8 bases had no gene match. Germline-derived CDR1 and CDR2 are SGHRS and YFSETQ. This CDR3 comprises 16 residues. CDR3 nucleotide sequence: TGCGCCAGCAGCACCTCGACAGGGACGTCCTACAATGAGCAGTTCTTC. Translating it yields CASSTSTGTSYNEQFF.

In this sample, this clonotype turned up a few times. The rearrangement joins TRBV2 to TRBJ2-2, with 7 bases aligning to TRBD2. Trimming cost V 6 bases and J 0 bases; bases outside gene matches: 7. The CDR3 covers 16 residues. CDR1 and CDR2 (germline): SNHLY, FYNNEI. CDR3 DNA: TGTGCCAGCAGGGCGGGAGTCCCCGCGAACACCGGGGAGCTGTTTTTT. Translation: CASRAGVPANTGELFF.

The chain has TRBV18 and TRBJ2-3; D is ambiguous. This CDR3 comprises 15 residues. Trimming pared 3 bases from V and 1 base from J, leaving 11 bases between. Germline values: CDR1 KGHSH, CDR2 LQKENI. This chain's CDR3 is CASSPFWGGTDTQYF. The CDR3 nucleotides read TGTGCCAGCTCACCCTTTTGGGGTGGCACAGATACGCAGTATTTT.

The chain combines TRBV15 with TRBJ2-1, with D tentatively TRBD2 (6 bases). The V end lost 0 bases, the J end lost 0 bases, and 9 bases lay between the germline ends. The V gene's germline CDR1 is LNHNV and CDR2 YYDKDF (reference sequence). The CDR3 is made up of 16 amino acids. CDR3 in amino acids: CATSRDSGGSYNEQFF. For the CDR3, the DNA is TGTGCCACCAGCAGAGATTCCGGGGGCTCCTACAATGAGCAGTTCTTC.

This chain connects TRBV29-1 to TRBJ2-3; D perhaps matches TRBD2 (5 bases). V shed 4 bases and J shed 2 bases, with 10 bases lying between them. CDR3 length equals 13 residues. From germline, CDR1 is SQVTM and CDR2 ANQGSEA. This CDR3 reads CSVAGLITDTQYF. The CDR3 nucleotides read TGCAGCGTTGCTGGACTGATCACAGATACGCAGTATTTT.

The rearrangement links TRBV6-2 or TRBV6-3 to TRBJ2-7, with D unclear. The germline gives CDR1 MNHEY, CDR2 SVGEGT. V lost 2 bases, J lost 9 bases, and 14 bases lay in between. The length of the CDR3 is 13 residues. The CDR3 protein is CASSYAITKRQYF. The CDR3 region has the DNA TGTGCCAGCAGTTACGCCATCACCAAAAGGCAGTACTTC.

This clonotype was observed a few times. The rearrangement joins TRBV19 to TRBJ2-6; the D gene is possibly TRBD1 (6 bases). Germline-derived CDR1 and CDR2 are LNHDA and SQIVND (reference sequence). V was shortened by 4 bases and J by 0 bases, with 10 bases between the two germline ends. The CDR3 extends over 16 amino acids. CDR3 nucleotide sequence: TGTGCCAGTAGTACCGACAGGAGCTCTGGGGCCAACGTCCTGACTTTC. Translated: CASSTDRSSGANVLTF. Together with reference TRBV19 and TRBJ2-6, the CDR3 gives the full variable domain: DGGITQSPKYLFRKEGQNVTLSCEQNLNHDAMYWYRQDPGQGLRLIYYSQIVNDFQKGDIAEGYSVSREKKESFPLTVTSAQKNPTAFYLCASSTDRSSGANVLTFGAGSRLTVL.

The V call is TRBV4-1, the J call TRBJ1-3, with D unresolved. This CDR3 is built from 17 residues. CDR1 and CDR2 (germline): MGHRA, YSYEKL. Trimming removed 4 bases from V and 4 bases from J, with 20 bases in between. The CDR3 protein is CASSRTWGGADGNTIYF. The CDR3 DNA reads TGCGCCAGCAGCCGAACCTGGGGAGGAGCCGACGGAAACACCATATATTTT.

This clonotype was observed many times. This chain connects TRBV6-1 to TRBJ1-3; perhaps TRBD1 as D (5 bases). Trimming removed 6 bases from V and 3 bases from J, with 15 bases in between. CDR1 MNHNS and CDR2 SASEGT come from the germline V gene. The CDR3 extends over 15 amino acids. The CDR3 region has the DNA TGTGCCAGCAGCCAACAGGACCTTGGTGGAAACACCATATATTTT. It yields the protein CASSQQDLGGNTIYF.

This clonotype was seen more than once but under ten times. CDR3 residues: CSALTGEGGNEQFF. Written as DNA, the CDR3 is TGCAGTGCACTGACAGGGGAAGGGGGCAATGAGCAGTTCTTC. J is TRBJ2-1 and V is TRBV20-1; 8 bases are shared with TRBD1. The CDR3 is 14 residues long. V dropped 6 bases and J dropped 6; count of bases not matched to a gene: 10. Germline loops: CDR1 DFQATT, CDR2 SNEGSKA (reference sequence).

This clonotype was counted between two and nine times. The chain carries TRBV4-3 and TRBJ2-1; 11 bases align to TRBD1. V shed 4 bases and J 8 bases; nucleotides not matched to a gene: 7. Germline CDR1 LGHNA, CDR2 YSLEER. The CDR3 length is 15 residues. The CDR3 sequence is CASSLRDRGGDEQFF. In DNA, the CDR3 is TGCGCCAGCAGCCTCCGGGACAGGGGGGGAGATGAGCAGTTCTTC.

The rearrangement links TRBV6-5 to TRBJ2-1; D call uncertain. The V end was cut by 5 bases, the J end by 4 bases, with 6 bases between. Germline CDR1 and CDR2: MNHEY and SVGAGI. This CDR3 region has 12 residues. CDR3 DNA sequence: TGTGCCAGCAGTGGTCCATACAATGAGCAGTTCTTC. Translating gives CASSGPYNEQFF.

This clonotype was detected ten times or more. The chain joins TRBV27 to TRBJ2-1; D is undetermined. The CDR3 is 12 residues long. Trimming removed 3 bases at V and 6 bases at J, with 6 bases between. Germline V CDR1 and CDR2: MNHEY, SMNVEV (reference sequence). Written as DNA, the CDR3 is TGTGCCAGCAGTTTTCCTGGCAATGAGCAGTTCTTC. Encoded protein: CASSFPGNEQFF.

The chain has TRBV4-3 and TRBJ2-7, with D tentatively TRBD1 or TRBD2 (5 bases each). Between the trimmed V and J ends, which lost 0 bases and 4 bases, there was a span of 13 bases. CDR3 length: 15 amino acids. Germline V gene sequence: CDR1 LGHNA, CDR2 YSLEER. This CDR3 reads CASSQEAGRVYEQYF. CDR3 nucleotides: TGCGCCAGCAGCCAAGAGGCAGGGAGAGTGTACGAGCAGTACTTC.

The chain is built from TRBV20-1 and TRBJ2-5; TRBD1 matches at 9 bases. The V segment lost 3 bases and the J segment 2 bases; nucleotides outside the gene matches: 10. CDR3 size: 16 residues. Germline V lookup: CDR1 DFQATT, CDR2 SNEGSKA (reference sequence). The CDR3 region is CSASPLGQGPQETQYF. The CDR3 DNA reads as TGCAGTGCTAGCCCCCTCGGACAGGGGCCACAAGAGACCCAGTACTTC.

The rearrangement uses TRBV28 and TRBJ2-3; D not certain. Per the germline V gene, CDR1 is MDHEN and CDR2 is SYDVKM. The CDR3 covers 15 residues. Trimming cost V 6 bases and J 4 bases, with 17 bases left between them. In nucleotides, the CDR3 is TGTGCCAGCAGCTTGGGTTGGGGTCTGGCAGATACGCAGTATTTT. It encodes CASSLGWGLADTQYF.